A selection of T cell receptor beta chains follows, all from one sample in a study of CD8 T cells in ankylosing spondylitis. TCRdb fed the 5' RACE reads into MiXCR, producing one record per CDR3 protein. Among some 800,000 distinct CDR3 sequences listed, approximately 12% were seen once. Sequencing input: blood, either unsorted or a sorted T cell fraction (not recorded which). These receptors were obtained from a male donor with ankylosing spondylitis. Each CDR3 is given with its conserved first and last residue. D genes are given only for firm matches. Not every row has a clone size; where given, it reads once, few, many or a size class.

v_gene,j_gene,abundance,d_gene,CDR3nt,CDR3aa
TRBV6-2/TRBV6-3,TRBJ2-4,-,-,TGTGCCAGCAGGACAAACTTAGCCAAAAACATTCAGTACTTC,CASRTNLAKNIQYF
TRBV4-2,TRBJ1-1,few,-,TGTGCCAGCAGCCAAGAGCCGGGGAGGACGACTGAAGCTTTCTTT,CASSQEPGRTTEAFF
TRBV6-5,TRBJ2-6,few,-,TGTGCCAGCAGTTACGGGGCAGGGTCCTCTGGGGCCAACGTCCTGACTTTC,CASSYGAGSSGANVLTF
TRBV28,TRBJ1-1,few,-,TGTGCCAGCAGTTTTACGGCAGGAGAAGCTTTCTTT,CASSFTAGEAFF
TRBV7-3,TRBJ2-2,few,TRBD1,TGTGCCAGCAGCTTAACGACAGGGGCCGGGGAGCTGTTTTTT,CASSLTTGAGELFF
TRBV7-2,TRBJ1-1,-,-,TGTGCCAGCAGCCCAAGGGGGAGTCTAAACACTGAAGCTTTCTTT,CASSPRGSLNTEAFF
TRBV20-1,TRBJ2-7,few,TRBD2,TGCAGTGCCGTCGGACTAGCCTTCTCCTACGAGCAGTACTTC,CSAVGLAFSYEQYF
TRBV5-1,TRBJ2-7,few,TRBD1,TGCGCCAGCACCTCCGGGACAGGGGGCCGCGAGCAGTACTTC,CASTSGTGGREQYF
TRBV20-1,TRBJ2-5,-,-,TGCAGTGCGTCGACTAGGCCTCAAGAGACCCAGTACTTC,CSASTRPQETQYF
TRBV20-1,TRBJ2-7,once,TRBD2,TGCAGTGCTAGCTGGGGGGGACGGCGGGAGCAGTACTTC,CSASWGGRREQYF
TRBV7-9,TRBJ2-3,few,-,TGTGCCGCTGGGGCTAGCGTTAGCACAGATACGCAGTATTTT,CAAGASVSTDTQYF
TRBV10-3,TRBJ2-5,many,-,TGTGCCATCAGGGGAGTCTCCGGGCAAGAGACCCAGTACTTC,CAIRGVSGQETQYF
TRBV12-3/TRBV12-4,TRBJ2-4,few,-,TGTGCCAGCAGTTTCCGTCTGGACGTGGGAGCCAAAAACATTCAGTACTTC,CASSFRLDVGAKNIQYF
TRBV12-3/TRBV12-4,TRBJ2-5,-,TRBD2,TGTGCCAGCAGGAGCGGGAGCGGGGAGACCCAGTACTTC,CASRSGSGETQYF
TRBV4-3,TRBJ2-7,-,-,TGCGCCAGCAGCCCGGGGTTGCGGGAAGATCAGTACTTC,CASSPGLREDQYF
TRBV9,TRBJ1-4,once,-,TGTGCCAGCAGCGCGACAGGATCGGGTGAAAAACTGTTTTTT,CASSATGSGEKLFF
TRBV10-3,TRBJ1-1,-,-,TGTGCCATCAGGGGGGCGATGAACACTGAAGCTTTCTTT,CAIRGAMNTEAFF
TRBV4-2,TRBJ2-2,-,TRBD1,TGTGCCAGCAGCCAAGGCTGGGACAGGGACGCTCCCGGGGAGCTGTTTTTT,CASSQGWDRDAPGELFF
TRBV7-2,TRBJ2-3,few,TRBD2,TGTGCCAGCAGCTTAGGTTCTAGCGGGAGTGGAACAGATACGCAGTATTTT,CASSLGSSGSGTDTQYF
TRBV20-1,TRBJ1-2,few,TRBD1,TGCAGTGCGCCCAACAGGGGACACTATTATGGCTACACCTTC,CSAPNRGHYYGYTF
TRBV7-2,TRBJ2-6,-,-,TGTGCCAGCAGCCGTGCGGGTTCTGGGGCCAACGTCCTGACTTTC,CASSRAGSGANVLTF
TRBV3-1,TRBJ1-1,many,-,TGTGCCAGCAGCTCTCTCCACAGGGAAGGGAACACTGAAGCTTTCTTT,CASSSLHREGNTEAFF
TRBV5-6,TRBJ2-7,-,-,TGTGCCAGCACCGCCTCGGTGCAATCCTACGAGCAGTACTTC,CASTASVQSYEQYF
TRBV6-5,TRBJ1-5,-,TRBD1,TGTGCCAGCAGTTCAGTCGGGACAGAAACTAATCAGCCCCAGCATTTT,CASSSVGTETNQPQHF
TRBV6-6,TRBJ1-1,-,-,TGTGCCAGCAGGTCGACACCGAACACTGAAGCTTTCTTT,CASRSTPNTEAFF
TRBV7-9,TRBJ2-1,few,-,TGTGCCAGTTTTCGGGGCAGTCTTTACAATGAGCAGTTCTTC,CASFRGSLYNEQFF
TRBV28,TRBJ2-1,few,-,TGTGCCAGCAGTTTGTCGATCGACGGCTCCTACAATGAGCAGTTCTTC,CASSLSIDGSYNEQFF
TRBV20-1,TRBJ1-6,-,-,TGCAGTGCTAGAGATCTGGACGGCTGTCCCCTCCACTTT,CSARDLDGCPLHF
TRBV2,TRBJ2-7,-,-,TGTGCCAGCAGTGGGCTACACGGGACCTACGAGCAGTACTTC,CASSGLHGTYEQYF
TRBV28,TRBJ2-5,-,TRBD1,TGTGCCAGCAGCTATGGGGACAGGGGGCGCGGAGAGACCCAGTACTTC,CASSYGDRGRGETQYF
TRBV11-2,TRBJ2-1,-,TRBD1,TGTGCCAGCAGCTTATCCCCAACAGGGGGCAGTGAGCAGTTCTTC,CASSLSPTGGSEQFF
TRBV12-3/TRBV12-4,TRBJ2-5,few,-,TGTGCCAGCAGCCAAACCGGGACGGGCGCAAGGGCCCAGTACTTC,CASSQTGTGARAQYF
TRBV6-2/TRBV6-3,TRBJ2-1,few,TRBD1,TGTGCCAGCAGCCACAGGGGTACTGAGCAGTTCTTC,CASSHRGTEQFF
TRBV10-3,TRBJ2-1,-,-,TGTGCCATCAGCTACAATGAGCAGTTCTTC,CAISYNEQFF
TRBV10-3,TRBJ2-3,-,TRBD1,TGTGCCATCATTAGGGACAGGGGGTCAGATACGCAGTATTTT,CAIIRDRGSDTQYF
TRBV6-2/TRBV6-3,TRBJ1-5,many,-,TGTGCCAGCAGTTACTCGAGGGTCCAGCCCCAGCATTTT,CASSYSRVQPQHF
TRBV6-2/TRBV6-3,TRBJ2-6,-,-,TGTGCCAGCAGTTATCTAAACGGGGTCGACTCTGGGGCCAACGTCCTGACTTTC,CASSYLNGVDSGANVLTF
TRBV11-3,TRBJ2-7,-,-,TGTGCCAGCAGCCAATATGGGAGGAACTACGAGCAGTACTTC,CASSQYGRNYEQYF
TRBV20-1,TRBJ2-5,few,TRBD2,TGCAGTGCTAGTAGGGTAGCGGGGCACCAAGAGACCCAGTACTTC,CSASRVAGHQETQYF
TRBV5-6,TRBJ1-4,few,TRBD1,TGTGCCAGCAGCTTGGGGCGGACAGGCCTTAATGAAAAACTGTTTTTT,CASSLGRTGLNEKLFF
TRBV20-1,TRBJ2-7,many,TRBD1,TGCAGTGCTAGCTCTGGACAGGGGCTCTACGAGCAGTACTTC,CSASSGQGLYEQYF
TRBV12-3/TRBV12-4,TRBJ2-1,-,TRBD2,TGTGCCAGCAGTTCGTCGGGGGGGCTCCACAATGAGCAGTTCTTC,CASSSSGGLHNEQFF
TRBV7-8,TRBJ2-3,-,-,TGTGCCAGCAGCAGCTACAGGGAGGATACGCAGTATTTT,CASSSYREDTQYF
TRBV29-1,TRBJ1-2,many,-,TGCAGCGTCAGGGCAGACTATAACTATGGCTACACCTTC,CSVRADYNYGYTF
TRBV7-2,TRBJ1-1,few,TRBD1,TGTGCCAGCAGCTTAAGGAGGGGACAGGGGGCGAGTGCTTTCTTT,CASSLRRGQGASAFF
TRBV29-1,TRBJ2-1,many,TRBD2,TGCAGCGTTACGTTAGCGGGGGCATACAATGAGCAGTTCTTC,CSVTLAGAYNEQFF
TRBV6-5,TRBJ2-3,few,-,TGTGCCAGCAGTTACCCTATAGACGAAACTAGCACAGATACGCAGTATTTT,CASSYPIDETSTDTQYF
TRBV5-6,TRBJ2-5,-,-,TGTGCCAGCAGCTTCCGACTCCCGGGGGCCCAGTACTTC,CASSFRLPGAQYF
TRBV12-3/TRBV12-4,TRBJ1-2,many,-,TGTGCCAGCAGTCCCCTTAGGATCGGGATCGATGGCTACACCTTC,CASSPLRIGIDGYTF
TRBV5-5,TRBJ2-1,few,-,TGTGCCAGCAGCCGGACCCCGGGTTATGAGCAGTTCTTC,CASSRTPGYEQFF
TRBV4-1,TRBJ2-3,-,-,TGCGCCAGCAGGAACATGAGGAATACGCAGTATTTT,CASRNMRNTQYF
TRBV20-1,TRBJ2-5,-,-,TGCAGTGCTAGACTTTCTACTATGCCTCCCCCGTACTTC,CSARLSTMPPPYF
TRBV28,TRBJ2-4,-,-,TGTGCCAGCAGTTTAAGGGCCGGGGGAGACATTCAGTACTTC,CASSLRAGGDIQYF
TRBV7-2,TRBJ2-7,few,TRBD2,TGTGCCAGCAGCTTAAGTTCGGGGGGGATTGGGTACGAGCAGTACTTC,CASSLSSGGIGYEQYF
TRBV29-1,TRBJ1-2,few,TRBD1,TGCAGCGTGGATAAATACAGGGGAAGTGACTATGGCTACACCTTC,CSVDKYRGSDYGYTF
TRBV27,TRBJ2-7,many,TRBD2,TGTGCCAGCAGGCTAGCGGAGGGCTACGAGCAGTACTTC,CASRLAEGYEQYF
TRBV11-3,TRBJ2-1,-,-,TGTGCCAGCAGCTTAGGGTGGGGGGATCATGAGCAGTTCTTC,CASSLGWGDHEQFF
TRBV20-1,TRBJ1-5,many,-,TGCAGTGCCACCCACCTCAATCAGCCCCAGCATTTT,CSATHLNQPQHF
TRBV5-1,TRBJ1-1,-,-,TGCGCCAGCAGCTCCTCGGCTGGTGAAGCTTTCTTT,CASSSSAGEAFF